Listed below are T cell receptor beta chains from one sample, sequenced in a study of T cells in Graves' hyperthyroidism and ophthalmopathy. A single record per CDR3 protein comes from TCRdb applying MiXCR to the multiplex PCR reads. The sample yields a few hundred thousand distinct CDR3 sequences, less than 20% seen once. Material for sequencing was blood. These TCRs come from a woman younger than 45 with Graves' hyperthyroidism. Both conserved end residues are part of each CDR3. D genes are given only for firm matches. A clone size is listed for some rows: how often the clone was seen (once, few, many), or a class if it is expanded.

d_gene | j_gene | v_gene | abundance | CDR3aa | CDR3nt
TRBD2 | TRBJ2-7 | TRBV5-6 | many | CASSQAAAGGLGQYF | TGTGCCAGCAGCCAGGCCGCCGCGGGAGGGCTTGGGCAGTACTTC
NA | TRBJ2-6 | TRBV20-1 | NA | CSARGVSSGANVLTF | TGCAGTGCCAGAGGTGTTAGCTCTGGGGCCAACGTCCTGACTTTC
TRBD1 | TRBJ1-2 | TRBV27 | many | CASSNGQGSYGYTF | TGTGCCAGCAGTAATGGACAGGGGAGCTATGGCTACACCTTC
NA | TRBJ2-3 | TRBV6-1 | NA | CASSAIGGGGTDTQYF | TGTGCCAGCAGCGCTATAGGGGGGGGGGGCACAGATACGCAGTATTTT
TRBD2 | TRBJ2-3 | TRBV4-3 | NA | CASSQEVGTSETDTQYF | TGCGCCAGCAGCCAAGAAGTCGGGACTAGCGAAACAGATACGCAGTATTTT
TRBD1 | TRBJ2-3 | TRBV7-9 | NA | CASSAGTGGFDTQYF | TGTGCCAGCAGCGCCGGGACAGGGGGCTTTGATACGCAGTATTTT
TRBD1 | TRBJ1-3 | TRBV7-9 | few | CASSRDRHSGNTIYF | TGTGCCAGCAGCCGGGACAGGCACTCTGGAAACACCATATATTTT
TRBD1 | TRBJ2-6 | TRBV6-2/TRBV6-3 | once | CASRRGRQGQGETGANVLTF | TGTGCCAGCAGGAGGGGGCGTCAAGGACAGGGAGAAACTGGGGCCAACGTCCTGACTTTC
NA | TRBJ2-1 | TRBV4-3 | NA | CASSQESANSYSEQFF | TGCGCCAGCAGCCAAGAGTCAGCGAACTCCTACAGTGAGCAGTTCTTC
TRBD1 | TRBJ1-2 | TRBV12-3/TRBV12-4 | many | CASSLGGQGSGNYGYTF | TGTGCCAGCAGTTTGGGGGGACAGGGATCGGGTAACTATGGCTACACCTTC
NA | TRBJ2-1 | TRBV7-9 | many | CASSFLRAGKSPEQFF | TGTGCCAGCAGCTTTCTTCGGGCGGGAAAATCCCCAGAGCAGTTCTTC
NA | TRBJ1-2 | TRBV20-1 | many | CSASLPANYGYTF | TGCAGTGCTAGTTTGCCAGCTAACTATGGCTACACCTTC
TRBD1 | TRBJ1-5 | TRBV28 | many | CASSRDRGRQPQHF | TGTGCCAGCAGCAGAGACAGGGGGCGTCAGCCCCAGCATTTT
TRBD2 | TRBJ2-3 | TRBV28 | many | CASIPSGRKADTQYF | TGTGCCAGCATCCCCAGCGGGAGAAAGGCAGATACGCAGTATTTT
TRBD1 | TRBJ2-5 | TRBV2 | many | CASWISTDREQETQYF | TGTGCCAGTTGGATATCGACGGACAGGGAGCAAGAGACCCAGTACTTC
TRBD2 | TRBJ2-7 | TRBV24-1 | many | CATIPGLAGANSYEQYF | TGTGCCACTATTCCGGGACTAGCGGGAGCTAACTCCTACGAGCAGTACTTC
TRBD2 | TRBJ2-7 | TRBV27 | many | CASSPTSGGYEQYF | TGTGCCAGCAGTCCGACTAGCGGGGGTTACGAGCAGTACTTC
NA | TRBJ2-1 | TRBV27 | NA | CASSLRGPAGEQFF | TGTGCCAGCAGTTTACGGGGCCCCGCGGGGGAGCAGTTCTTC
NA | TRBJ2-7 | TRBV9 | few | CASSPGDSHPPYEQYF | TGTGCCAGCAGCCCAGGGGACTCCCACCCCCCCTACGAGCAGTACTTC
NA | TRBJ2-3 | TRBV7-8 | many | CASSFGYTDTQYF | TGTGCCAGCAGCTTCGGGTACACAGATACGCAGTATTTT
NA | TRBJ2-7 | TRBV4-2 | NA | CASSLRDISFYEQYF | TGTGCCAGCAGCCTCCGGGACATCTCTTTCTACGAGCAGTACTTC
TRBD2 | TRBJ2-5 | TRBV6-1 | many | CASSDTSGLQETQYF | TGTGCCAGCAGTGATACTAGCGGTCTACAAGAGACCCAGTACTTC
TRBD1 | TRBJ2-2 | TRBV20-1 | NA | CSARDPLGQDLTGELFF | TGCAGTGCTAGAGACCCGTTGGGACAGGATCTCACCGGGGAGCTGTTTTTT
TRBD2 | TRBJ2-1 | TRBV12-3/TRBV12-4 | many | CASSPRLAGGISYNEQFF | TGTGCCAGCAGTCCCCGGCTAGCGGGAGGGATTTCCTACAATGAGCAGTTCTTC